This T cell receptor beta chain appears in the sequencing data of a study of identical twins. Germline V gene data show CDR1 as KGHSH and CDR2 as LQKENI. CDR3 length equals 16 residues. The junction had 6 bases not matched to a gene; V was cut back by 4 bases and J by 1 base. Findings and caveats of the study: In monozygotic twins, models underestimated the sharing of out-of-frame TCR alpha. Out-of-frame alpha sequences shared between twins exhibited an excess of low generation probability.

Comment on this clonotype: Its target is unknown.

It was template switching that added a universal primer site, and there were unique molecular identifiers on the cDNA. TCRdb processed the 5' RACE reads anew with MiXCR; each CDR3 protein has one entry. The repertoire holds 690,000 or so distinct CDR3 sequences, with 8.6% as singletons. The same data also contributed to another study, on yellow fever vaccine responses in identical twins.

The clonotype was recovered from a woman under 30 in good health. What was sequenced was PBMCs. The rearrangement joins TRBV18 to TRBJ2-3; TRBD2 aligns across 9 bases. DNA of the CDR3: TGTGCCAGCTCACTTGAGCGGGGGGTCCGCACAGATACGCAGTATTTT. Translation gives CASSLERGVRTDTQYF.